The 24 T cell receptor beta chains given below trace back to one sample, sequenced in a study of blood T cell repertoires in COVID-19. Profiled with immunoSEQ multiplex PCR; TCRdb holds only in-frame clones, not every one. Of about 300,000 clones listed, roughly 88% are singletons. The sample consisted of peripheral blood. The receptors come from a woman in her 30s who had recovered from COVID-19.

The chain combines TRBV6-5 with TRBJ2-6; D perhaps matches TRBD2 (6 bases). Per germline, CDR1 MNHEY and CDR2 SVGAGI. Between the trimmed V and J ends, which lost 6 bases and 0 bases, there was a span of 9 bases. The CDR3 runs 15 residues. The CDR3 spells CASSRGVSGANVLTF. CDR3 DNA: TGTGCCAGCAGCCGCGGGGTCTCTGGGGCCAACGTCCTGACTTTC.

The rearrangement uses TRBV4-2 and TRBJ2-3; unclear D gene. V lost 4 bases to trimming and J lost 7 bases, with 24 bases between them. Germline V gene data show CDR1 as LGHNA and CDR2 as YNFKEQ. This CDR3 has 17 amino acids. The CDR3 bases are TGTGCCAGCAGCCCCCGGGTTGAGGCCCGCGAAGTAAATACGCAGTATTTT. Translated: CASSPRVEAREVNTQYF.

The chain has TRBV6-4 and TRBJ2-3, with 9 bases fitting TRBD2. Germline loops: CDR1 MRHNA, CDR2 SNTAGT. J lost 5 bases, V lost 5 bases, and 8 bases had no gene match. The length of the CDR3 is 15 residues. CDR3 in amino acids: CASSRGGAGGDTQYF. Here the CDR3 DNA reads TGTGCCAGCAGTCGCGGGGGGGCCGGTGGAGATACGCAGTATTTT.

The CDR3 DNA is TGTGCCAGCAGCCATACGCCAGCGGGCTATAATTCACCCCTCCACTTT. This gives the protein CASSHTPAGYNSPLHF. This sequence joins TRBV7-9 and TRBJ1-6; D not resolved. The CDR3 runs to 16 residues. The germline gives CDR1 SEHNR, CDR2 FQNEAQ (reference sequence). Between the trimmed V and J ends, which lost 5 bases and 3 bases, there was a span of 14 bases. The variable domain in full, completed from reference TRBV7-9 and TRBJ1-6, reads DTGVSQNPRHKITKRGQNVTFRCDPISEHNRLYWYRQTLGQGPEFLTYFQNEAQLEKSRLLSDRFSAERPKGSFSTLEIQRTEQGDSAMYLCASSHTPAGYNSPLHFGNGTRLTVT.

The V and J genes are TRBV5-1 and TRBJ2-3, with TRBD2 identical over 8 bases. From germline, CDR1 is SGHRS and CDR2 YFSETQ. This CDR3 is built from 16 residues. Losses at the gene ends were 6 bases for V and 0 bases for J; bases not matched to a gene: 9. The CDR3 sequence: CASTAFSGASTDTQYF. CDR3 sequence (DNA): TGCGCCAGCACCGCGTTTAGCGGGGCTAGCACAGATACGCAGTATTTT.

This rearrangement joins TRBV5-6 to TRBJ2-1; possible D gene TRBD2, 5 bases. Per the germline V gene, CDR1 is SGHDT and CDR2 is YYEEEE. Trimming pared 4 bases from V and 2 bases from J, leaving 13 bases between. This CDR3 comprises 15 residues. CDR3 amino acids: CASSGSWEPYNEQFF. The CDR3 bases are TGTGCCAGCAGCGGGTCCTGGGAGCCCTACAATGAGCAGTTCTTC.

This chain connects TRBV4-1 to TRBJ1-2, with D uncertain. The ends were cut back, 0 bases at V and 2 bases at J, with 16 bases in the middle. CDR1 and CDR2 (germline): MGHRA, YSYEKL. This CDR3 is built from 17 residues. CDR3: CASSQDLEASTNYGYTF. The CDR3 DNA reads TGCGCCAGCAGCCAAGATTTGGAAGCATCGACAAACTATGGCTACACCTTC.

The chain links TRBV5-1 to TRBJ2-1; D gene uncertain. Trimming pared 0 bases from V and 7 bases from J, leaving 5 bases between. The CDR3 contains 12 residues. The germline V gene has CDR1 SGHRS and CDR2 YFSETQ. The CDR3 coding sequence is TGCGCCAGCAGCTTGGACGGGAATGAGCAGTTCTTC. It yields the protein CASSLDGNEQFF.

The rearrangement joins TRBV9 to TRBJ2-7, with D perhaps matching TRBD2 (5 bases). The CDR3 totals 14 residues. Germline CDR1 is SGDLS and CDR2 is YYNGEE. Trimming stripped 0 bases from V and 3 bases from J, with 10 bases between. The CDR3 loop is CASSVEGRGYEQYF. CDR3 bases: TGTGCCAGCAGCGTAGAGGGTCGGGGCTACGAGCAGTACTTC. Using reference TRBV9 and TRBJ2-7 for the parts outside the CDR3, the full variable domain is DSGVTQTPKHLITATGQRVTLRCSPRSGDLSVYWYQQSLDQGLQFLIQYYNGEERAKGNILERFSAQQFPDLHSELNLSSLELGDSALYFCASSVEGRGYEQYFGPGTRLTVT.

The chain employs TRBV29-1 and TRBJ2-1, with a tentative D call TRBD2 (5 bases). CDR3 length: 14 residues. CDR1 SQVTM and CDR2 ANQGSEA come from the germline V gene. Trimming cost V 6 bases and J 5 bases, with 17 bases left between them. This CDR3 is CSVARASKDNEQFF. CDR3 sequence (DNA): TGCAGCGTCGCAAGGGCTAGCAAAGACAATGAGCAGTTCTTC.

J is TRBJ1-3 and V is TRBV28; D remains ambiguous. Per the germline V gene, CDR1 is MDHEN and CDR2 is SYDVKM. The CDR3 spans 14 residues. V lost 7 bases, J lost 4 bases, and 14 bases lay in between. CDR3 sequence reads: CASTNPGIGNTIYF. As DNA, the CDR3 is TGTGCCAGCACTAACCCCGGTATCGGAAACACCATATATTTT.

The chain joins TRBV28 to TRBJ2-7; D unclear. CDR1 MDHEN and CDR2 SYDVKM come from the germline V gene. V dropped 6 bases and J dropped 3 bases, with 9 bases sitting between them. This CDR3 has 12 residues. CDR3 sequence reads: CASRVPGYEQYF. CDR3 DNA: TGTGCCAGCAGGGTCCCAGGCTACGAGCAGTACTTC. The entire variable domain, with the rest obtained from reference TRBV28 and TRBJ2-7, is as follows: DVKVTQSSRYLVKRTGEKVFLECVQDMDHENMFWYRQDPGLGLRLIYFSYDVKMKEKGDIPEGYSVSREKKERFSLILESASTNQTSMYLCASRVPGYEQYFGPGTRLTVT.

This chain connects TRBV2 to TRBJ2-7; no definite D call. V was pared by 0 bases and J by 6 bases, with 9 bases between. CDR1 is SNHLY and CDR2 is FYNNEI in the germline V gene. The CDR3 extends over 13 amino acids. CDR3 sequence: CASSEAPQFEQYF. The CDR3 DNA follows: TGTGCCAGCAGTGAAGCGCCACAGTTCGAGCAGTACTTC. Combining the CDR3 with reference TRBV2 and TRBJ2-7 gives the whole variable domain EPEVTQTPSHQVTQMGQEVILRCVPISNHLYFYWYRQILGQKVEFLVSFYNNEISEKSEIFDDQFSVERPDGSNFTLKIRSTKLEDSAMYFCASSEAPQFEQYFGPGTRLTVT.

CDR3 in amino acids: CASSADRVTDTQYF. The CDR3 DNA reads TGTGCCAGCAGCGCCGACAGGGTAACAGATACGCAGTATTTT. The chain joins TRBV2 to TRBJ2-3, with 7 bases that match TRBD1. The CDR3 loop spans 14 amino acids. Germline trimming cut 6 bases from V and 3 bases from J; bases unmatched to any gene: 6. The germline V gene encodes CDR1 SNHLY and CDR2 FYNNEI.

This sequence joins TRBV6-5 and TRBJ1-4; the D is unclear. The germline gives CDR1 MNHEY, CDR2 SVGAGI. The CDR3 has 15 amino acids. V gave up 2 bases and J gave up 7 bases, with 14 bases separating them. DNA of the CDR3: TGTGCCAGCAGTTACCGTCGGGATTGGGGTGAAAAACTGTTTTTT. Protein: CASSYRRDWGEKLFF.

The rearrangement uses TRBV5-1 and TRBJ1-1, with 7 nucleotides matching TRBD1. Trimming cost V 3 bases and J 8 bases; bases outside gene matches: 10. From germline, CDR1 is SGHRS and CDR2 YFSETQ. CDR3 length: 14 residues. CDR3 nucleotide sequence: TGCGCCAGCAGCTCATACCCCGGACAGGACGAAGCTTTCTTT. Protein product: CASSSYPGQDEAFF.

The genes are TRBV4-2 and TRBJ2-2; 9 positions match TRBD2. This CDR3 comprises 18 residues. Trimming removed 0 bases from V and 4 bases from J; junction bases left unmatched: 9. Germline V gene sequence: CDR1 LGHNA, CDR2 YNFKEQ. In nucleotides, the CDR3 is TGTGCCAGCAGCCAAGACATGGCGACTAGCGGACTCACCGGGGAGCTGTTTTTT. This gives the protein CASSQDMATSGLTGELFF.

The gene calls are TRBV19 and TRBJ2-1, with 7 bases that match TRBD2. CDR3 size: 14 residues. The V gene end was trimmed by 5 bases and the J gene end by 2 bases; junction bases not matched to a gene: 3. Looked up from germline, CDR1 is LNHDA and CDR2 is SQIVND (reference sequence). CDR3 in amino acids: CASSPLAAYNEQFF. In nucleotides, the CDR3 is TGTGCCAGTAGTCCCCTAGCGGCCTACAATGAGCAGTTCTTC.

The J gene is TRBJ2-1, the V gene TRBV5-7, with a weak D call TRBD2 (6 bases). TRBV5-7 is labeled an ORF, and its function is uncertain. V was clipped by 2 bases and J by 7 bases, with 10 bases between them. The CDR3 extends over 13 amino acids. This CDR3 is CASSFRDSNEQFF. The CDR3 DNA is TGTGCCAGCAGCTTCCGGGACTCAAATGAGCAGTTCTTC.

This chain uses TRBV7-2 with TRBJ2-5, with TRBD1 as a possible D gene (5 bases). Germline CDR1 is SGHTA and CDR2 is FQGNSA. This CDR3 spans 15 amino acids. V was cut by 0 bases and J by 3 bases, with 11 bases left in between. CDR3: CASSLAQGLEETQYF. In DNA form, the CDR3 reads TGTGCCAGCAGCTTAGCGCAGGGATTAGAAGAGACCCAGTACTTC.

The chain combines TRBV28 with TRBJ1-4; D remains unclear. The CDR3 extends over 15 amino acids. The ends were cut back, 7 bases at V and 0 bases at J, with 12 bases in the middle. Germline values: CDR1 MDHEN, CDR2 SYDVKM. The CDR3 protein is CASTLRGATNEKLFF. The CDR3 region has the DNA TGTGCCAGCACCCTTAGAGGAGCAACTAATGAAAAACTGTTTTTT.

This clone was observed once. This rearrangement joins TRBV5-1 to TRBJ2-3, with 10 bases lining up with TRBD2. This CDR3 is built from 15 residues. Per the germline V gene, CDR1 is SGHRS and CDR2 is YFSETQ. Germline trimming cut 3 bases from V and 1 base from J; bases unmatched to any gene: 2. For the CDR3, the DNA is TGCGCCAGCAGCTCCCTAGCGGGGGGCACAGATACGCAGTATTTT. Translation: CASSSLAGGTDTQYF.

The chain uses TRBV6-6 and TRBJ2-7; 7 nucleotides match TRBD2. Germline lookup yields CDR1 MNHNY and CDR2 SVGAGI (reference sequence). The CDR3 sequence is 15 residues long. Losses at the gene ends were 2 bases for V and 0 bases for J; bases not matched to a gene: 4. Here the CDR3 DNA reads TGTGCCAGCAGTTACCTTGGACTAGTCTCCTACGAGCAGTACTTC. It is translated as CASSYLGLVSYEQYF.

The genes are TRBV24-1 and TRBJ2-1, with D tentatively TRBD1 (5 bases). CDR1 and CDR2 (germline): KGHDR, SFDVKD. V was cut by 7 bases and J by 6 bases, with 15 bases left in between. CDR3 length: 14 amino acids. CDR3 in DNA: TGTGCCACCAGCACTCCCTATGGGGCCAATGAGCAGTTCTTC. Encoded protein: CATSTPYGANEQFF.